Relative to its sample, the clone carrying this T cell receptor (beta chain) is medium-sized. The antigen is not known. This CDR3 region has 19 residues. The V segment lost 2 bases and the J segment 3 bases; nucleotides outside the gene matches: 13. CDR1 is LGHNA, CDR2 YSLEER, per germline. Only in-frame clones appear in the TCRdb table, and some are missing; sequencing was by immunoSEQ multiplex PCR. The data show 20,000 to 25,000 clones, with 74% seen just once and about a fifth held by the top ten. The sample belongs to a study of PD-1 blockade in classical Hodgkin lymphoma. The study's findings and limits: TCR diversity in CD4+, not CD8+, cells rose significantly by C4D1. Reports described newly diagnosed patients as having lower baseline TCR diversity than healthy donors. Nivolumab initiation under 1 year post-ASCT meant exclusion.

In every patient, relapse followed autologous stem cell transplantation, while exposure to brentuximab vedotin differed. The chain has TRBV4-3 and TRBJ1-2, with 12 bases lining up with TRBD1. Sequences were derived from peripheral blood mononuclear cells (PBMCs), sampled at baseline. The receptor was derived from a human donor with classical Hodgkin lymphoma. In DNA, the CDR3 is TGCGCCAGCAGCCAATTCGCCGGGACAGGGGGCCTAGGAGACTATGGCTACACCTTC. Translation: CASSQFAGTGGLGDYGYTF.